Below are 24 T cell receptor beta chains sequenced from a single sample in a study of human T cells and chemical hapten exposure. Time point indicated: patch test 3, about 24 weeks after DPC sensitization. Treatment: therapeutic diphenylcyclopropenone sensitization with weekly scalp DPC. TCRdb re-called the RACE reads through MiXCR, storing one row per CDR3 protein. In the table there are about 52,000 distinct CDR3 sequences, roughly 9.5% of which are singletons. Specimen: whole blood, collected in connection with sensitization to the hapten diphenylcyclopropenone (DPC). These receptors all stem from a woman in her 40s with alopecia areata. Some clones in this sample may be carry-over from other donors' samples.

This rearrangement joins TRBV2 to TRBJ2-7; TRBD1 agrees at 9 bases. Per the germline V gene, CDR1 is SNHLY and CDR2 is FYNNEI. The V segment lost 8 bases and the J segment 9 bases; nucleotides outside the gene matches: 11. The CDR3 covers 13 residues. The CDR3 DNA reads as TGTGCCAGCCGGAAAGACAGGGGACAGGGGCAGTACTTC. Protein sequence: CASRKDRGQGQYF.

J is TRBJ2-7 and V is TRBV9; 8 nucleotides match TRBD1. The junction had 2 bases not matched to a gene; V was cut back by 0 bases and J by 0 bases. This CDR3 spans 15 amino acids. The V gene's germline CDR1 is SGDLS and CDR2 YYNGEE. The CDR3 region has the DNA TGTGCCAGCAGCGTAGGGACAGGGAGCTCCTACGAGCAGTACTTC. Translating it yields CASSVGTGSSYEQYF.

This clonotype showed up many times. The chain recombines TRBV4-3 with TRBJ1-6; a weak D match, TRBD1 (5 bases). Germline V gives CDR1 LGHNA, CDR2 YSLEER. The CDR3 is made up of 16 amino acids. With 0 bases removed from V and 8 bases from J, the gap between germline ends came to 14 bases. CDR3 sequence reads: CASSQDGGLAHSPLHF. The CDR3 DNA reads as TGCGCCAGCAGCCAAGATGGGGGATTGGCGCATTCACCCCTCCACTTT.

In its sample, this clonotype was seen a few times. At one end, the junction sequence differs from germline, possibly due to a read error. This sequence joins TRBV9 and TRBJ2-7; 10 bases line up with TRBD2. The CDR3 runs 13 residues. Germline V lookup: CDR1 SGDLS, CDR2 YYNGEE. The CDR3 spells CASSVAAGGPINF. DNA for the CDR3: TGTGCCAGCAGCGTAGCAGCGGGGGGGCCTATTAACTTC.

The V gene is TRBV5-5, the J gene TRBJ2-5; TRBD1 is a possible D gene (6 bases). V was cut by 3 bases and J by 4 bases, with 16 bases left in between. Looked up from germline, CDR1 is SGHKS and CDR2 is YYEKEE (reference sequence). The length of the CDR3 is 15 residues. Here the CDR3 DNA reads TGTGCCAGCAGCTGGGGGCCCGAGGTGGGAGAGACCCAGTACTTC. Amino acid sequence: CASSWGPEVGETQYF. The complete variable domain, with remaining parts taken from reference TRBV5-5 and TRBJ2-5, reads DAGVTQSPTHLIKTRGQQVTLRCSPISGHKSVSWYQQVLGQGPQFIFQYYEKEERGRGNFPDRFSARQFPNYSSELNVNALLLGDSALYLCASSWGPEVGETQYFGPGTRLLVL.

In this sample, this clonotype turned up many times. V usage is TRBV29-1 and J usage is TRBJ1-4; possibly TRBD1 for D (5 bases). The germline V gene has CDR1 SQVTM and CDR2 ANQGSEA. Trimming removed 4 bases from V and 8 bases from J, with 17 bases in between. The CDR3 is made up of 14 amino acids. The CDR3 here is CSVGQGFGNEKLFF. The DNA for the CDR3 is TGCAGCGTTGGCCAGGGATTCGGGAACGAAAAACTGTTTTTT.

The chain carries TRBV5-1 and TRBJ1-1; the match to TRBD1 covers 8 bases. This CDR3 comprises 14 residues. J was trimmed by 5 bases and V by 4 bases; bases with no gene match: 7. Germline lookup yields CDR1 SGHRS and CDR2 YFSETQ. The CDR3 nucleotides are TGCGCCAGCAGCGCCGGACAGGGACTTACTGAAGCTTTCTTT. It codes for CASSAGQGLTEAFF.

This clonotype has a count of ten or more. V is TRBV3-1 and J is TRBJ2-7, with a tentative D call TRBD1 (6 bases). The V gene's germline CDR1 is LGHDT and CDR2 YNNKEL (reference sequence). CDR3 length equals 14 residues. Between the trimmed V and J ends, which lost 1 base and 7 bases, there was a span of 14 bases. The CDR3 loop reads CASSQGTDESEQYF. The CDR3 DNA follows: TGTGCCAGCAGCCAAGGGACAGACGAGTCTGAGCAGTACTTC.

This clonotype was observed at least ten times. The chain is built from TRBV12-3 or TRBV12-4 and TRBJ1-5; D remains unclear. There are 16 residues in the CDR3. V was clipped by 4 bases and J by 0 bases, with 13 bases between them. The CDR3 nucleotides read TGTGCCAGCAGTTCTTGGTCCTTTTCTAGCAATCAGCCCCAGCATTTT. Translating gives CASSSWSFSSNQPQHF.

Regarding this clonotype: No DNA is shown, since the ends of the CDR3 on it are uncertain; the CDR3 is the one TCRdb lists. The V gene is TRBV29-1, the J gene TRBJ1-1; the table calls TRBD1, which could not be checked here. CDR1 SQVTM and CDR2 ANQGSEA come from the germline V gene. The CDR3 sequence runs 11 residues, both termini included. CDR3 region: CSVGQGSEAYF.

This clonotype has ten or more counts. This sequence joins TRBV5-1 and TRBJ2-1; D may be TRBD1 or TRBD2 (6 bases each). The CDR3 consists of 15 residues. The V end lost 3 bases, the J end lost 1 base, and 11 bases lay between the germline ends. The germline V gene encodes CDR1 SGHRS and CDR2 YFSETQ. CDR3 protein: CASSWGANSYNEQFF. CDR3 in DNA: TGCGCCAGCAGCTGGGGGGCCAATTCCTACAATGAGCAGTTCTTC.

The genes are TRBV20-1 and TRBJ2-3, with 10 bases lining up with TRBD2. V lost 4 bases and J lost 2; bases outside the gene matches: 3. The V gene's germline CDR1 is DFQATT and CDR2 SNEGSKA (reference sequence). The length of the CDR3 is 14 residues. CDR3 protein: CSATSGGVTDTQYF. The CDR3 region has the DNA TGCAGTGCTACGAGCGGGGGGGTCACAGATACGCAGTATTTT.

V and J are TRBV20-1 and TRBJ2-1, with 9 bases lining up with TRBD1. V was pared by 6 bases and J by 9 bases, with 9 bases of the junction left unmatched. Looked up from germline, CDR1 is DFQATT and CDR2 is SNEGSKA (reference sequence). CDR3 length equals 13 residues. The CDR3 sequence is CSAPRTGETEQFF. The CDR3 DNA is TGCAGTGCCCCACGGACAGGGGAAACTGAGCAGTTCTTC.

This clonotype was picked up a small number of times. The chain uses TRBV28 and TRBJ2-7; weak D call: TRBD1 (8 bases). The CDR3 has 15 residues. Per the germline V gene, CDR1 is MDHEN and CDR2 is SYDVKM. Trimming stripped 6 bases from V and 6 bases from J, with 21 bases between. CDR3 in amino acids: CASSKPATGGGEQYF. Here the CDR3 DNA reads TGTGCCAGCAGCAAACCGGCCACAGGGGGGGGCGAGCAGTACTTC.

This clonotype was recorded a few times. The chain joins TRBV2 to TRBJ2-5; D uncertain. There are 13 residues in the CDR3. Germline lookup yields CDR1 SNHLY and CDR2 FYNNEI. Trimming removed 6 bases at V and 4 bases at J, with 12 bases between. The CDR3 is CASSRIWAETQYF. DNA of the CDR3: TGTGCCAGCAGCAGAATTTGGGCAGAGACCCAGTACTTC.

The V gene is TRBV20-1, the J gene TRBJ1-5; the D is unclear. There are 14 residues in the CDR3. The V and J ends lost 1 base and 3 bases respectively, with 10 bases between them. Germline CDR1 reads DFQATT; CDR2 reads SNEGSKA (reference sequence). This CDR3 reads CSARGGKNNQPQHF. The CDR3 bases are TGCAGTGCTAGAGGAGGGAAGAACAATCAGCCCCAGCATTTT.

This clonotype was counted at least ten times. This chain joins TRBV20-1 and TRBJ2-1; 11 nucleotides line up with TRBD1. Germline CDR1 reads DFQATT; CDR2 reads SNEGSKA (reference sequence). This CDR3 region has 14 residues. Losses at the gene ends were 6 bases for V and 8 bases for J; bases not matched to a gene: 9. The CDR3 spells CSARTGGESDEQFF. The CDR3 DNA follows: TGCAGTGCCAGGACAGGGGGCGAGTCGGATGAGCAGTTCTTC.

The chain employs TRBV5-3 and TRBJ2-2; D is unclear. TRBV5-3 is identified as an open reading frame with a role that is uncertain. The CDR3 totals 13 residues. V lost 10 bases and J 4 bases, leaving 14 bases between the germline ends. CDR3: CAEGPAPTGELFF. CDR3 in DNA: TGTGCCGAAGGGCCCGCACCCACCGGGGAGCTGTTTTTT.

This clonotype showed up many times. The chain has TRBV29-1 and TRBJ2-1, with no clear D. Between the trimmed V and J ends, which lost 4 bases and 11 bases, there was a span of 15 bases. CDR3 length: 12 residues. CDR1 SQVTM and CDR2 ANQGSEA come from the germline V gene. The CDR3 sequence is CSVVWAAPKQFF. DNA for the CDR3: TGCAGCGTTGTTTGGGCGGCCCCGAAGCAGTTCTTC.

The rearrangement uses TRBV2 and TRBJ2-7; 9 bases agree with TRBD1. Germline V gene lookup returns CDR1 SNHLY and CDR2 FYNNEI. Trimming took 3 bases from V and 5 from J; bases not matched to a gene: 5. The CDR3 runs to 14 residues. The CDR3: CASSEGQGTHEQYF. The CDR3 nucleotides are TGTGCCAGCAGTGAGGGACAGGGTACCCACGAGCAGTACTTC.

V usage is TRBV6-5 and J usage is TRBJ1-5; tentative D call: TRBD1 (6 bases). The CDR3 is 14 residues long. Trimming took off 8 bases at V and 4 bases at J, with 15 bases between the two ends. Germline values: CDR1 MNHEY, CDR2 SVGAGI. DNA of the CDR3: TGTGCCAGCCGAGGAGGGGGAACGAATCAGCCCCAGCATTTT. Protein product: CASRGGGTNQPQHF.

The J gene is TRBJ2-3, the V gene TRBV7-2, with D uncertain. Germline values: CDR1 SGHTA, CDR2 FQGNSA. V lost 4 bases to trimming and J lost 6 bases, with 5 bases between them. The length of the CDR3 is 11 residues. The CDR3 DNA reads TGTGCCAGCAGCTGGGCGGATACGCAGTATTTT. Translating it yields CASSWADTQYF.

This clonotype was seen more than once but under ten times. At one of its ends the junction is not consistent with the germline gene, which may arise from a read error. This chain joins TRBV11-2 and TRBJ2-1, with D unclear. The CDR3 is made up of 12 amino acids. Germline lookup yields CDR1 SGHAT and CDR2 FQNNGV. The CDR3 DNA is TGTGCCAGCAGCCCATTTACTGGTGAGCCGTTCTTC. Amino acids: CASSPFTGEPFF.

Many counts were recorded for this clonotype. The chain carries TRBV13 and TRBJ2-5; TRBD1 is a possible D gene (5 bases). The germline V and J ends were trimmed by 5 bases and 3 bases, with 16 bases remaining between them. This CDR3 is 15 amino acids long. CDR1 is PRHDT, CDR2 FYEKMQ, per germline (reference sequence). As DNA, the CDR3 is TGTGCCAGCAGCCCTTCCCGCTGGGGCGAAGAGACCCAGTACTTC. It encodes CASSPSRWGEETQYF.